Only a few counts were recorded for the clone carrying this T cell receptor beta chain. Its antigen is not identified. Newly diagnosed hyperthyroidism patients aged 18 to 65 years had disease lasting under 2 months. Fresh 10 ml peripheral blood yielded PBMCs. Template material for amplifying TCR beta CDR3 regions consisted of RNA transcripts. Primed by the HTBI set, a first-round RT-PCR was run on the TCR CDR3. MiXCR was run by TCRdb on the multiplex PCR reads, yielding one entry per CDR3 protein. The sample lists 200,000 to 250,000 distinct CDR3 sequences; about a sixth were seen once. These data are taken from a study of T cells in Graves' hyperthyroidism and ophthalmopathy. CDR1 is SEHNR, CDR2 FQNEAQ, per germline (reference sequence). The CDR3 is 15 residues long. The ends lost 7 bases at V and 0 bases at J; junction bases unmatched: 8. Study results and limitations: Blood also carried most thyroid clonotypes expanded above 0.001.

The receptor was isolated from a man between 45 and 60 years old with Graves' hyperthyroidism. The chain has TRBV7-9 and TRBJ2-7; 8 bases agree with TRBD2. Sequenced: blood. The CDR3 reads CASTPGGGLSYEQYF. CDR3 bases: TGTGCCAGCACCCCCGGGGGGGGGCTCTCCTACGAGCAGTACTTC.